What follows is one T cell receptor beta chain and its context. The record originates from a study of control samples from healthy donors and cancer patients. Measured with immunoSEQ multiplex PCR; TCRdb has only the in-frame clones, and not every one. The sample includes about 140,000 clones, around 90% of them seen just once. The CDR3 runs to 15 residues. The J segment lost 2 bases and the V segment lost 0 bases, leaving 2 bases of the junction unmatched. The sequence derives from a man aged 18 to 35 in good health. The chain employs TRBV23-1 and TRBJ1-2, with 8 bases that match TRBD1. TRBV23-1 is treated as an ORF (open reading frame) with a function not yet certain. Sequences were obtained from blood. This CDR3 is CASSQSRDRNYGYTF. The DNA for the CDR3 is TGCGCCAGCAGTCAATCGAGGGACAGGAACTATGGCTACACCTTC.